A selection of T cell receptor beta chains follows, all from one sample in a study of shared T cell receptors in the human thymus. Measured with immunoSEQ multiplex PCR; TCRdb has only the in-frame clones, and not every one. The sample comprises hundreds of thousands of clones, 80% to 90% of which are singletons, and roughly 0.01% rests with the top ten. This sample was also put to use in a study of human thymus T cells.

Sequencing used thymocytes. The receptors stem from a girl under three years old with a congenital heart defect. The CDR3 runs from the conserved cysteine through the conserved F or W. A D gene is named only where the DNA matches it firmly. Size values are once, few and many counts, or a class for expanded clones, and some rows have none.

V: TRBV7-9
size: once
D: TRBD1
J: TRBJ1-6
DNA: TGTGCCAGCAGCCACGACAGGGTGGATTCACCCCTCCACTTT
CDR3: CASSHDRVDSPLHF

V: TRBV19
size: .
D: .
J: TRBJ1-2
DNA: TGTGCCAGTAGTATTTGTAAGGGGGATGGCTACACCTTC
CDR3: CASSICKGDGYTF

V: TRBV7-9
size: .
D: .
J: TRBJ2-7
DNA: TGTGCCAGCAGCTTGGGCCCGGGACTTCCAAGCTCCTACGAGCAGTACTTC
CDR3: CASSLGPGLPSSYEQYF

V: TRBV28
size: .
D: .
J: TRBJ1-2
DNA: TGTGCCAGCAGTTCTCGGAGCTCTGGCCCTAACTATGGCTACACCTTC
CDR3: CASSSRSSGPNYGYTF

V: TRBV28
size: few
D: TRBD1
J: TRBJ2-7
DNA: TGTGCCAGCAGTGACAGGGGCCGATCCTACGAGCAGTACTTC
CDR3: CASSDRGRSYEQYF

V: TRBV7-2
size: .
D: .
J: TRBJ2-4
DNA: TGTGCCAGCAGCTTAGGTCACCCCCGGGACATTCAGTACTTC
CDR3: CASSLGHPRDIQYF

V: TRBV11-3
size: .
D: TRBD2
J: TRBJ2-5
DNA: TGTGCCAGCAGCCCGGGACTAGCGAGGGAGGAGACCCAGTACTTC
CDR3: CASSPGLAREETQYF

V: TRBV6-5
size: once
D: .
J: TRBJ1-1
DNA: TGTGCCACCAGGGGAGGCCCCTACACTGAAGCTTTCTTT
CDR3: CATRGGPYTEAFF

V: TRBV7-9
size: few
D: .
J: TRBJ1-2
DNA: TGTGCCAGCAGCTTAGGGCACAGCCACTATGGCTACACCTTC
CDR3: CASSLGHSHYGYTF

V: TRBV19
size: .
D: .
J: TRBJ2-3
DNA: TGTGCCGTACGACCTGAGGGCACAGATACGCAGTATTTT
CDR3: CAVRPEGTDTQYF

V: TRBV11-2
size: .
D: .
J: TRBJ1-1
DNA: TGTGCCAGCAGCCTTACCATCCCCAACCGGGAGACTGAAGCTTTCTTT
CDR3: CASSLTIPNRETEAFF

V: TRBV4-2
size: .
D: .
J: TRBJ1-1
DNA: TGTGCCAGCAGCCAAGATAACAGGCGTTCCTTTATCACTGAAGCTTTCTTT
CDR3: CASSQDNRRSFITEAFF

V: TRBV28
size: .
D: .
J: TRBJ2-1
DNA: TGTGCCAGCAGCCCCGCGGGGCAGGGCAGGAGCCTCTACAATGAGCAGTTCTTC
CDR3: CASSPAGQGRSLYNEQFF

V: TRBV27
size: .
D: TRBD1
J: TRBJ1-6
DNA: TGTGCCAGCAGTAAGACTAACCACAGGGGGCTTGATTCACCCCTCCACTTT
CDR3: CASSKTNHRGLDSPLHF

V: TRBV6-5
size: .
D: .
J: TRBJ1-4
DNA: TGTGCCAGCAGTTACGACAGCCAAACTAATGAAAAACTGTTTTTT
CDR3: CASSYDSQTNEKLFF

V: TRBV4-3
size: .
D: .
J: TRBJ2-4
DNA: TGCGCCAGCAGCCAACTCGGACTAGCCAAAAACATTCAGTACTTC
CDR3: CASSQLGLAKNIQYF

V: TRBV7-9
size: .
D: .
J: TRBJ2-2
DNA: TGTGCCAGCAGCCCAGAAGAGGTTACGGGGGAGCTGTTTTTT
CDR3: CASSPEEVTGELFF

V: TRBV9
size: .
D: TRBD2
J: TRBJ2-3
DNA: TGTGCCAGCAGCGGCCGTCGGACTAGCGGGGATTCAGATACGCAGTATTTT
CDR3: CASSGRRTSGDSDTQYF

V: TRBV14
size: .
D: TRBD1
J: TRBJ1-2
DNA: TGTGCCAGCAGCCAAGATCCTTCGGCGGGACAGTCTAACTATGGCTACACCTTC
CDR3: CASSQDPSAGQSNYGYTF

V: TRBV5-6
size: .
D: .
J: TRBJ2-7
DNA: TGTGCCAGCAGCCGACAGTTGTCCTCTATTACCTCCTACGAGCAGTACTTC
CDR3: CASSRQLSSITSYEQYF

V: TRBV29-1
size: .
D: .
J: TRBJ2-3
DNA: TGCAGCGTTGAAGATCTGAAGCGTCCCTTGGATACGCAGTATTTT
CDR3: CSVEDLKRPLDTQYF

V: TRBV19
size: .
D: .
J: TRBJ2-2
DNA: TGTGCCAGTAGTCGGGGGTCTACGGGGACCGGGGAGCTGTTTTTT
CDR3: CASSRGSTGTGELFF

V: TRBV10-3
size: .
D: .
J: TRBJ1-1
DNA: TGTGCCATCAGTGAACCCGCGACTGAAGCTTTCTTT
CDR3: CAISEPATEAFF

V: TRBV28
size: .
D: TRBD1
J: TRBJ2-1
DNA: TGTGCCAGCAGTAGGGACAGGGGCAATGAGCAGTTCTTC
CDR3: CASSRDRGNEQFF

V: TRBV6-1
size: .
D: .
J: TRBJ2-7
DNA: TGTGCCAGCAGTGAAGACGGGGGGCCCTCCTACGAGCAGTACTTC
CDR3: CASSEDGGPSYEQYF

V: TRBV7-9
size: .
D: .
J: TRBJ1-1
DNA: TGTGCCAGCAGCTTAGTAGGGGTAAACACTGAAGCTTTCTTT
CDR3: CASSLVGVNTEAFF

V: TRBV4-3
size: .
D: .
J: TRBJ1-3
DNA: TGCGCCAGCAGCCGGGAGGGGGGAGACACCATATATTTT
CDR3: CASSREGGDTIYF

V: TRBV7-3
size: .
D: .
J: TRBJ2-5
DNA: TGTGCCAGCAGCTTAAGAGGGGGTACTACACAAGAGACCCAGTACTTC
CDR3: CASSLRGGTTQETQYF

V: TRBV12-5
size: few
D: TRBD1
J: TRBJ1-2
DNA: TGTGCTAGTGCCATCCGAACAGGGGACCCCTATGGCTACACCTTC
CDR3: CASAIRTGDPYGYTF

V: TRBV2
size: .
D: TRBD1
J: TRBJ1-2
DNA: TGTGCCAGCATCTCCGGGACAGGGGGCCGAGGCTATGGCTACACCTTC
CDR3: CASISGTGGRGYGYTF

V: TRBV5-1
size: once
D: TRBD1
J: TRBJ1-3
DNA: TGCGCCAGCAGGGGGGACAGATTAGACACCATATATTTT
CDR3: CASRGDRLDTIYF

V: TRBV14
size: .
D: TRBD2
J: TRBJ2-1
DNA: TGTGCCAGCAGCCCCGGGACTAGCGGGGGGGCTCTCAATGAGCAGTTCTTC
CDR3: CASSPGTSGGALNEQFF

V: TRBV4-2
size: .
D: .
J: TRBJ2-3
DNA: TGTGCCAGCAGCCAAGATCGCCCTATTAGCTCAGGGGCAGCTAGCACAGATACGCAGTATTTT
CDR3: CASSQDRPISSGAASTDTQYF

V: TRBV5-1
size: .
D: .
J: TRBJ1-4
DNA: TGCGCCAGCAGCTCGCCGAACAGAAATGAAAAACTGTTTTTT
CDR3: CASSSPNRNEKLFF

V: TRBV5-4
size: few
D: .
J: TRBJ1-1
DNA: TGTGCCAGCAGCTTCTCCCCACGTCCCACTGACACTGAAGCTTTCTTT
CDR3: CASSFSPRPTDTEAFF

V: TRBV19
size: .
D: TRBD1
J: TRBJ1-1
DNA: TGTGCCAGTAGTTCTCCCACAGGGGACTACACTGAAGCTTTCTTT
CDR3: CASSSPTGDYTEAFF

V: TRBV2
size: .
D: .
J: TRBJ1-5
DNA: TGTGCCAGCAGGGAGACGGGGAGGACCCCGCCCCAGCATTTT
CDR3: CASRETGRTPPQHF

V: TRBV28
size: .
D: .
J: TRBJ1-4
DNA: TGTGCCAGCAGTTTCGGGCCTAGGCAGGGGCTAATAGAAAAACTGTTTTTT
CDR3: CASSFGPRQGLIEKLFF

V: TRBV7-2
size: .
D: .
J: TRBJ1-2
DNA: TGTGCCAGCAAGACTACCAGGGGTTTGGCTAACTATGGCTACACCTTC
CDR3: CASKTTRGLANYGYTF

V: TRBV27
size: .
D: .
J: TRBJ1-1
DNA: TGTGCCGACCCGACGATATACAGGGAGGGAGCTTTCTTT
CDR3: CADPTIYREGAFF

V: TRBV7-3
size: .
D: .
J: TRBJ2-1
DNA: TGTGCCAGCAGCCTTAGAGGCAATGAGCAGTTCTTC
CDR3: CASSLRGNEQFF

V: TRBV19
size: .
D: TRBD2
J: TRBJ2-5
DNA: TGTGCCAGTAGTACGGGATTTCCTATTGGGGGGGAGGGGAAAGAGACCCAGTACTTC
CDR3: CASSTGFPIGGEGKETQYF

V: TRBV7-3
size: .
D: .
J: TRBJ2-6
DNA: TGTGCCAGCAGGAAAGACGGACAGAACAGCTCTGGGGCCAACGTCCTGACTTTC
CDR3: CASRKDGQNSSGANVLTF

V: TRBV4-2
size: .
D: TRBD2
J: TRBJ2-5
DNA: TGTGCCAGCAGCCAAGAGGGTCTAGCGGGGGGGCATAAAGAGACCCAGTACTTC
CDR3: CASSQEGLAGGHKETQYF

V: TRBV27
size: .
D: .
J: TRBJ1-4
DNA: TGTGCCAGCAGACCTACGGAGAATGGTTCAACTAATGAAAAACTGTTTTTT
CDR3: CASRPTENGSTNEKLFF

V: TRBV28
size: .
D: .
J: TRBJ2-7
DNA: TGTGCCAGCACCTTTAGGCGGAGCGAGCAGTACTTC
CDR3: CASTFRRSEQYF

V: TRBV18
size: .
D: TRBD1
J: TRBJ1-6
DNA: TGTGCCAGCTCACCACCGAGCCAAGGGGGCTCACCCCTCCACTTT
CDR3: CASSPPSQGGSPLHF

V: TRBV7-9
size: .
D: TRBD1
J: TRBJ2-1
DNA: TGTGCCAGCAGCTTAGGCACCCGGACAGGGGGCTACAATGAGCAGTTCTTC
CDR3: CASSLGTRTGGYNEQFF

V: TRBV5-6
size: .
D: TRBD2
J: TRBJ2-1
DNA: TGTGCCAGCAGCTTGGGGGGACTAGCGGGGGGGCCTTCCTACAATGAGCAGTTCTTC
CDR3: CASSLGGLAGGPSYNEQFF

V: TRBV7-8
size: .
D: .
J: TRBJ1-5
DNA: TGTGCCAGCAGCTTCGGGAGCCCCTCACCCCAGCATTTT
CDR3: CASSFGSPSPQHF

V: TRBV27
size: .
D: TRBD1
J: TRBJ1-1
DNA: TGTGCCAGCAGTTTAGCCCCCTCACAGGGGTTGTACACTGAAGCTTTCTTT
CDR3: CASSLAPSQGLYTEAFF

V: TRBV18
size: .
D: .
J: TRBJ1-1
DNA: TGTGCCAGCTCACCATTAAGATACAGGACGAACACTGAAGCTTTCTTT
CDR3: CASSPLRYRTNTEAFF

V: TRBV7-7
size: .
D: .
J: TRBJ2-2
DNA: TGTGCCAGCAGCTTAGAATGCCCCGAAAAGGGACTCTTGCACGCCGGGGAGCTGTTTTTT
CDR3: CASSLECPEKGLLHAGELFF

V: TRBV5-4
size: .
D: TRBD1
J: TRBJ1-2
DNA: TGTGCCAGCAGCTCCACAGGGGGGGGATATGGCTACACCTTC
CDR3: CASSSTGGGYGYTF

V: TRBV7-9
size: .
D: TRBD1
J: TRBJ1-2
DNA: TGTGCCAGCAGCTTACCGGACAGGGGCTATGGCTACACCTTC
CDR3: CASSLPDRGYGYTF

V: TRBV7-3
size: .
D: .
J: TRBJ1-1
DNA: TGTGCCAGCAGCGGGGGGGCAACTGGGCAGAACACTGAAGCTTTCTTT
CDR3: CASSGGATGQNTEAFF

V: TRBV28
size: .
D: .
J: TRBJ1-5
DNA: TGTGCCAGCAGTTTAGGGCAGGATAGCAATCAGCCCCAGCATTTT
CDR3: CASSLGQDSNQPQHF

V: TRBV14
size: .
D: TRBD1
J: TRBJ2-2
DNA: TGTGCCAGCAGCCGCGGGACAGGGGGCACCGGGGAGCTGTTTTTT
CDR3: CASSRGTGGTGELFF

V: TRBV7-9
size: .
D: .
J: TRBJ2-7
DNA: TGTGCCGGCAGTCCAGACAGGTGCGTGGACGAGCAGTACTTC
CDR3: CAGSPDRCVDEQYF

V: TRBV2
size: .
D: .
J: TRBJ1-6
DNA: TGTGCCAGCAGTGAGAGCCCGAACTATAATTCACCCCTCCACTTT
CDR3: CASSESPNYNSPLHF